This entry concerns a single T cell receptor (beta chain). Its antigen remains unknown. CDR1 MNHNS and CDR2 SASEGT come from the germline V gene. This CDR3 is 17 amino acids long. V was pared by 0 bases and J by 5 bases, with 19 bases between. TCRdb redid the calling of the reads with MiXCR, one entry per CDR3 protein. The sample has over 100,000 distinct CDR3 sequences; about 30% are singletons. This sample is drawn from a study of T cell repertoires in cytomegalovirus infection. Study-level information: Both CMV infection and a matching HLA type were indicated by public TCR beta signatures.

The chain links TRBV6-1 to TRBJ1-1; D is ambiguous. The TCR comes from a human donor in good health (CMV status not recorded). Some clones in this sample may be carry-over from other donors' samples. Specimen: CD8+ T cells from cultured PBMCs, collected from culture after CMV antigen stimulation. CDR3 nucleotide sequence: TGTGCCAGCAGTGAAGCCCCGATTGCGACCATCGCGACTGAAGCTTTCTTT. It translates to CASSEAPIATIATEAFF.